The clone carrying this TCR beta chain was observed a handful of times. Its specificity is unknown. These data belong to a study of T cell responses to AZD1222 COVID-19 vaccine. There are 13 residues in the CDR3. Trimming shortened V by 4 bases and J by 5 bases, and 11 bases separated the two germline ends. CDR1 KGHSH and CDR2 LQKENI come from the germline V gene. Points from the study as a whole: Compared with day 0, the breadth and depth of the Spike-specific TCR repertoire rose significantly after two doses of AZD1222.

Data came from immunoSEQ multiplex PCR; TCRdb stores just in-frame clones and leaves some out. The table has more than 85,000 clones, about 86% seen once. The sequencing here drew on peripheral blood, taken on day 0 of AZD1222 vaccination. The rearrangement links TRBV18 to TRBJ1-1; no clear D gene. The sequence was obtained from an adult in good health. CDR3 coding DNA: TGTGCCAGCTCACTTCAAGAGGAAACTGAAGCTTTCTTT. Its protein product is CASSLQEETEAFF. The full variable domain, with the rest looked up from reference TRBV18 and TRBJ1-1, is NAGVMQNPRHLVRRRGQEARLRCSPMKGHSHVYWYRQLPEEGLKFMVYLQKENIIDESGMPKERFSAEFPKEGPSILRIQQVVRGDSAAYFCASSLQEETEAFFGQGTRLTVV.